The entry below gives a single T cell receptor (beta chain) sequence along with its context. As yet, its antigen is unknown. This record belongs to a study of identifying expanded T cells in peripheral blood. Germline values: CDR1 MNHEY, CDR2 SVGAGI. The CDR3 is made up of 13 amino acids. Trimming pared 8 bases from V and 4 bases from J, leaving 15 bases between. TCRdb keeps only in-frame clones here, not all; method: immunoSEQ multiplex PCR. This table holds about 130,000 clones, approximately 86% found once. Study-wide points: About 1.2 clones differed between technical replicates, versus about 15 and 19 over time.

No infections or other immune events were documented during collection. The chain has TRBV6-5 and TRBJ2-7; D possibly matches TRBD1 or TRBD2 (6 bases each). The receptor was isolated from a person between 18 and 70 years old in good health. Sequenced input: blood. CDR3 amino acids: CASGGGILYEQYF. In DNA form, the CDR3 reads TGTGCCAGCGGAGGGGGAATTCTGTACGAGCAGTACTTC.